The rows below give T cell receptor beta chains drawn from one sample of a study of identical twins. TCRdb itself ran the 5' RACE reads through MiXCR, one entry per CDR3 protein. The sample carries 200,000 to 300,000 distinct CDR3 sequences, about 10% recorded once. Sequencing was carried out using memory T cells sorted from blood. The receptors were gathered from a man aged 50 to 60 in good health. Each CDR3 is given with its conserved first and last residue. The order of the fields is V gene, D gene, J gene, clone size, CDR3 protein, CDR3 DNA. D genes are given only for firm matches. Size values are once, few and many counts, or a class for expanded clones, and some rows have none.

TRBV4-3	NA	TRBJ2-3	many	CASSQDPGRKTDTQYF	TGCGCCAGCAGCCAAGATCCCGGCCGCAAAACAGATACGCAGTATTTT
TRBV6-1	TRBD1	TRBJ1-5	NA	CASSPIGQGDQPQHF	TGTGCCAGCAGCCCGATTGGACAGGGCGATCAGCCCCAGCATTTT
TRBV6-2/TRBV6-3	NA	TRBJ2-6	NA	CASTTSGANVLTF	TGTGCCAGCACTACCTCTGGGGCCAACGTCCTGACTTTC
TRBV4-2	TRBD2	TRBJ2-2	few	CASRQVFGPGGLDTGELFF	TGTGCCAGCAGACAAGTGTTCGGCCCGGGAGGGCTTGACACCGGGGAGCTGTTTTTT
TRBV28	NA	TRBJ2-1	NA	CASSLYGRGDNEQFF	TGTGCCAGCAGTTTATACGGGCGGGGAGACAATGAGCAGTTCTTC
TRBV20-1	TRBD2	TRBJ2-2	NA	CSARGLLAGVTGELFF	TGCAGTGCTAGAGGGTTGCTAGCGGGAGTCACCGGGGAGCTGTTTTTT
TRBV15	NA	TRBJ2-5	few	CATSSPWETQYF	TGTGCCACCAGCAGCCCCTGGGAGACCCAGTACTTC
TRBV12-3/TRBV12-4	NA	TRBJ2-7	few	CARRDVAYEQYF	TGTGCCCGGAGAGACGTAGCCTACGAGCAGTACTTC
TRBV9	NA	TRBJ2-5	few	CASSVGSLGETQYF	TGTGCCAGCAGCGTCGGTAGCCTTGGAGAGACCCAGTACTTC
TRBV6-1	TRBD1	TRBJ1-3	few	CASSQGQGARVSGNTIYF	TGTGCCAGCAGTCAGGGACAGGGGGCGCGAGTCTCTGGAAACACCATATATTTT
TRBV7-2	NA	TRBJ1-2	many	CASSTALYGYTF	TGTGCCAGCAGTACTGCCTTGTATGGCTACACCTTC
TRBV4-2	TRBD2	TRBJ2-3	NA	CASSQERRLAGADTQYF	TGTGCCAGCAGCCAAGAAAGAAGGCTAGCGGGGGCGGATACGCAGTATTTT
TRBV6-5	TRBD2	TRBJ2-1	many	CASSYSTSGHNEQFF	TGTGCCAGCAGTTACTCGACTAGCGGACACAATGAGCAGTTCTTC
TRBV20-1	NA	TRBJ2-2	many	CSERVLDINTGELFF	TGCAGCGAGCGGGTTCTCGACATTAACACCGGGGAGCTGTTTTTT
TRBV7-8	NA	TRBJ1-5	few	CASIPGERGRNQPQHF	TGTGCCAGCATCCCGGGGGAGAGGGGCAGGAATCAGCCCCAGCATTTT
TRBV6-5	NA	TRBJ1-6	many	CASSSDDVNSPLHF	TGTGCCAGCAGTTCGGATGACGTTAATTCACCCCTCCACTTT
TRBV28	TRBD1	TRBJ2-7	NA	CASSFALQGDYEQYF	TGTGCCAGCAGTTTCGCGCTCCAGGGGGACTACGAGCAGTACTTC
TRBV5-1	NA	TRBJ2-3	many	CASSLDVLSTDTQYF	TGCGCCAGCAGCTTGGACGTCTTGAGCACAGATACGCAGTATTTT
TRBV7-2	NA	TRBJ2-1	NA	CASRYGTSYNEQFF	TGTGCCAGCAGGTACGGGACCTCCTACAATGAGCAGTTCTTC
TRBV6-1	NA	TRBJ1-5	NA	CASIGAGANQPQHF	TGTGCCAGCATTGGGGCCGGAGCAAATCAGCCCCAGCATTTT